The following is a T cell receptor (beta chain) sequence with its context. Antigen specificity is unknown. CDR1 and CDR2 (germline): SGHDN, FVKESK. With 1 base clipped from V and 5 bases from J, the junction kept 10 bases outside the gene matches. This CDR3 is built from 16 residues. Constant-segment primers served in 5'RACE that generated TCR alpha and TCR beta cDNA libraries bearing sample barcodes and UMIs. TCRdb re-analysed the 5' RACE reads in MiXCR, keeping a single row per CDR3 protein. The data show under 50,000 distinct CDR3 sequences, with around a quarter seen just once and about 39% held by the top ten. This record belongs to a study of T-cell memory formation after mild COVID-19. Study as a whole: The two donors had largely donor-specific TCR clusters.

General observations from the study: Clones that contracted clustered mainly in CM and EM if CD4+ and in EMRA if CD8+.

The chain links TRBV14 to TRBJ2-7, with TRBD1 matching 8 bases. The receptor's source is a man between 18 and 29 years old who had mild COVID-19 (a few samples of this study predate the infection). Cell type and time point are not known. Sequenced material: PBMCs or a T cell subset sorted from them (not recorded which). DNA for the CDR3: TGTGCCAGCAGCCAAGTGCACAGGGGGTATTACAACGAGCAGTACTTC. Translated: CASSQVHRGYYNEQYF.